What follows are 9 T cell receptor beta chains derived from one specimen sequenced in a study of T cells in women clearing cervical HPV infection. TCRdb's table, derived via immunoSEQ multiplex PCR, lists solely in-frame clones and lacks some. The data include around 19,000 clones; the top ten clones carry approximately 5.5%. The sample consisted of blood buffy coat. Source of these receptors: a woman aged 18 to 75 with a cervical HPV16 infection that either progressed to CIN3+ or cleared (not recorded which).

The CDR3 reads CAWSTLAGGNEQFF. The covered CDR3 bases are TGTGCCTGGAGCACTCTAGCGGGGGGCAATGAG. This rearrangement joins TRBV30 to TRBJ2-1; 11 nucleotides align to TRBD2. The read is 3 residues too short to cover the CDR3 end, so that end is filled in from the germline J gene. Germline assignment: CDR1 GTSNPN and CDR2 SVGIG (reference sequence). This CDR3 has 14 amino acids. Trimming removed 3 bases from V and 6 bases from J; junction bases left unmatched: 4. The full variable domain, completed using reference TRBV30 and TRBJ2-1, is SQTIHQWPATLVQPVGSPLSLECTVEGTSNPNLYWYRQAAGRGLQLLFYSVGIGQISSEVPQNLSASRPQDRQFILSSKKLLLSDSGFYLCAWSTLAGGNEQFFGPGTRLTVL.

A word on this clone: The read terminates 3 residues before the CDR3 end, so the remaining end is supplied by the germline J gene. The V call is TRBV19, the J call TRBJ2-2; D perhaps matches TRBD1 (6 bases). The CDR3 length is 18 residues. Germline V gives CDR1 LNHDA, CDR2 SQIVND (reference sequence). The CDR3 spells CASSTRQDSSSGANVLFF. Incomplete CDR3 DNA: TGTGCCAGTAGTACCCGACAGGACTCCTCCTCTGGGGCCAACGTG.

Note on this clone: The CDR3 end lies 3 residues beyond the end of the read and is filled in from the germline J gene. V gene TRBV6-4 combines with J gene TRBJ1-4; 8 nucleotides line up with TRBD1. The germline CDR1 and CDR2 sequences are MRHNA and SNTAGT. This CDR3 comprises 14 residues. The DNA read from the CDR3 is TGTGCCAGCAGTGAGGACAGGGAGAATTCACCA. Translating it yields CASSEDRENSP. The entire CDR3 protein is CASSEDRENSPLFF.

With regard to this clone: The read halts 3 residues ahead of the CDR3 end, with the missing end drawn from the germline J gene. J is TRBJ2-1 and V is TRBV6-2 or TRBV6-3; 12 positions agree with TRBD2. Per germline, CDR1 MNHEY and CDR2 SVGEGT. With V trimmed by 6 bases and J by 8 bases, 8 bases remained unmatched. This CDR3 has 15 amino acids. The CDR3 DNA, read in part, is TGTGCCAGCAGCTCTAGCGGGGGGGTACTTGATGAG. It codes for CASSSSGGVLDE. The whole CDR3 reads CASSSSGGVLDEQFF.

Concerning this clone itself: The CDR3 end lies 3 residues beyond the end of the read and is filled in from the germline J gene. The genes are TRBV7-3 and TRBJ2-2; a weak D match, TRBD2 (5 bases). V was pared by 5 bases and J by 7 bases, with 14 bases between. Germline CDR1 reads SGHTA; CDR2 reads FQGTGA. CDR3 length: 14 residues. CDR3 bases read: TGTGCCAGCAGCCGGTGGGCGGGCGGCGGGGAG. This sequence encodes CASSRWAGGGE. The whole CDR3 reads CASSRWAGGGELFF.

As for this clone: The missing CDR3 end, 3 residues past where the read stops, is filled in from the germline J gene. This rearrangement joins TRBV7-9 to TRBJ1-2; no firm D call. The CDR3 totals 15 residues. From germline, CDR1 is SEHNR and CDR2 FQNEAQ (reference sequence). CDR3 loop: CASSFPKGIADTYTF. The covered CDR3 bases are TGTGCCAGCAGCTTCCCAAAGGGCATCGCAGATACC.

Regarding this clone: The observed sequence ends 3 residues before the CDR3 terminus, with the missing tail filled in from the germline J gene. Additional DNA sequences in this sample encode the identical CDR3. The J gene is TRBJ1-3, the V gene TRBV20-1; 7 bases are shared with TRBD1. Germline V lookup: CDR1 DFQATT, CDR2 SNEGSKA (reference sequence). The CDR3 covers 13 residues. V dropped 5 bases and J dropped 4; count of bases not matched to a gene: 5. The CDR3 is CSASDRAGNTIYF. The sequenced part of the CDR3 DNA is TGCAGTGCTTCCGACAGGGCAGGAAACACC.

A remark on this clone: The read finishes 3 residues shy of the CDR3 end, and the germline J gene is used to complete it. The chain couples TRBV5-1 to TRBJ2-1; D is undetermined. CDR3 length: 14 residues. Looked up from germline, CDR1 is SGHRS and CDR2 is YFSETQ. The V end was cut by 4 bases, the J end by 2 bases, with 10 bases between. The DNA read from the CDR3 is TGCGCCAGCAGCGTCCCTGGCACCTACAATGAG. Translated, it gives CASSVPGTYNE. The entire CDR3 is CASSVPGTYNEQFF.

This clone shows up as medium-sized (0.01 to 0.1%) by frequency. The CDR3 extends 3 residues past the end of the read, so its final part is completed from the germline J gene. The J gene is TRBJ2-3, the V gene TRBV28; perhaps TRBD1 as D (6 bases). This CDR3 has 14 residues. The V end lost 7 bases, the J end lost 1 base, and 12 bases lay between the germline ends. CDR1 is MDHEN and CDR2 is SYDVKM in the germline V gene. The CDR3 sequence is CASIPEGGTDTQYF. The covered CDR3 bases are TGTGCCAGCATCCCCGAGGGGGGCACAGATACG.